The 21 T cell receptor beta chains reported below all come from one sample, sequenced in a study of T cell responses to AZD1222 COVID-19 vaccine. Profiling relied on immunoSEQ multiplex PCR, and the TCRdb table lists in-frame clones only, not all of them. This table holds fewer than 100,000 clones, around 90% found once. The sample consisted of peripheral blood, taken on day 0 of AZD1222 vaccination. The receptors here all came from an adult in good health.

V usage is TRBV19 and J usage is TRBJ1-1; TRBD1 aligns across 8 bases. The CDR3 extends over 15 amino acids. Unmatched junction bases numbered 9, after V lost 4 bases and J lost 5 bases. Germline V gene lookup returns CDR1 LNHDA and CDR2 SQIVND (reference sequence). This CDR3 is CASSTSGTGYTEAFF. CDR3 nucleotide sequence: TGTGCCAGTAGTACGTCAGGGACAGGATATACTGAAGCTTTCTTT.

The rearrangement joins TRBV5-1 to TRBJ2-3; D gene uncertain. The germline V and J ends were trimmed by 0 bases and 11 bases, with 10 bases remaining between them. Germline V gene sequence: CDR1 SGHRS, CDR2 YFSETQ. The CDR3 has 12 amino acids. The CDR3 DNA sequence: TGCGCCAGCAGCTTGGCCTCCGGTGGGCAGTATTTT. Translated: CASSLASGGQYF. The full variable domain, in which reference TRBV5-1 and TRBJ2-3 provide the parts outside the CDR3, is KAGVTQTPRYLIKTRGQQVTLSCSPISGHRSVSWYQQTPGQGLQFLFEYFSETQRNKGNFPGRFSGRQFSNSRSEMNVSTLELGDSALYLCASSLASGGQYFGPGTRLTVL.

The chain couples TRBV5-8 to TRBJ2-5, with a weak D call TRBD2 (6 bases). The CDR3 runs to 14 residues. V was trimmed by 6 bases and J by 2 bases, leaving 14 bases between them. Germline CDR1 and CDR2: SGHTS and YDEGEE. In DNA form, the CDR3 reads TGTGCCAGCAAGATTTTGGGGGGACAAGAGACCCAGTACTTC. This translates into CASKILGGQETQYF.

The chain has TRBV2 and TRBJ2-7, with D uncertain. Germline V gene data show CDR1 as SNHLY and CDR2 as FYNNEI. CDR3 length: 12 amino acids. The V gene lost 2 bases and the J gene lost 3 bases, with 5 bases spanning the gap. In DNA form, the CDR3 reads TGTGCCAGCAGTGAACAGGTCTACGAGCAGTACTTC. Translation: CASSEQVYEQYF.

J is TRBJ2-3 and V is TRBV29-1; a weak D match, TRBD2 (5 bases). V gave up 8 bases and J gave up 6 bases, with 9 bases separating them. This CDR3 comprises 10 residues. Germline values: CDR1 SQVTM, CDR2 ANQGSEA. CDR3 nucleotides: TGCAGCTCGAGGGCGGATACGCAGTATTTT. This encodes CSSRADTQYF.

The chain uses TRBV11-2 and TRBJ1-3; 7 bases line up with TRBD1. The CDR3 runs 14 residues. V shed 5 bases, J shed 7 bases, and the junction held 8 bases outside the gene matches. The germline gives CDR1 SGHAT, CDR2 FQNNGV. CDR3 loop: CASSLTGVWNTIYF. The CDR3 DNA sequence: TGTGCCAGCAGCCTAACAGGGGTCTGGAACACCATATATTTT.

As DNA, the CDR3 is TGTGCCAGCAGTAGCGGGGGGGCGTATACAGATACGCAGTATTTT. Translating gives CASSSGGAYTDTQYF. This rearrangement joins TRBV6-4 to TRBJ2-3, with 10 bases aligning to TRBD2. The CDR3 has 15 amino acids. V lost 5 bases and J lost 3; bases outside the gene matches: 5. Germline assignment: CDR1 MRHNA and CDR2 SNTAGT.

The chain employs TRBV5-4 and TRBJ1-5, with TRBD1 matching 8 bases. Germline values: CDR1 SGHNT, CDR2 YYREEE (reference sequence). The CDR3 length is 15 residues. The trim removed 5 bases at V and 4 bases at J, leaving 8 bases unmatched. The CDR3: CASSNQGAPNQPQHF. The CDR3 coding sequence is TGTGCCAGCAGTAATCAGGGGGCCCCAAATCAGCCCCAGCATTTT.

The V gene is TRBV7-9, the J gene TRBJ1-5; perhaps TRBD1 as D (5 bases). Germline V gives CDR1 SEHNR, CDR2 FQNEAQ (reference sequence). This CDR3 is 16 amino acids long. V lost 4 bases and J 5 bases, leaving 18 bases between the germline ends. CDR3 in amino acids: CASSSSPGRADQPQHF. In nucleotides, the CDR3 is TGTGCCAGCAGCTCAAGTCCGGGACGTGCGGATCAGCCCCAGCATTTT.

CDR3 region: CASSLDVRGYGYTF. The CDR3 DNA reads TGTGCCAGCAGCTTAGATGTACGGGGATATGGCTACACCTTC. The chain links TRBV7-9 to TRBJ1-2; no definite D call. Trimming removed 1 base from V and 5 bases from J, with 11 bases in between. The CDR3 sequence is 14 residues long. Germline CDR1 reads SEHNR; CDR2 reads FQNEAQ (reference sequence).

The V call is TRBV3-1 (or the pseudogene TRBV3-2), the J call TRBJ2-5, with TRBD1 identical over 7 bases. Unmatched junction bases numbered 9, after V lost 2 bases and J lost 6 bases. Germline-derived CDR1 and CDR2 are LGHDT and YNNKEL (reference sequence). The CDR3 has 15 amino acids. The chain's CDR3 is CASSQRGQSGKTQYF. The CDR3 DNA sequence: TGTGCCAGCAGCCAAAGGGGACAGTCCGGGAAGACCCAGTACTTC.

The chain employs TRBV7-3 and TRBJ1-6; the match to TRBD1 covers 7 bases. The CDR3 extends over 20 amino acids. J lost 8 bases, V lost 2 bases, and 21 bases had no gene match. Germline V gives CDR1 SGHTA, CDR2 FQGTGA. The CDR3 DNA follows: TGTGCCAGCAGCTTAGCCTTACTCCAACAGGGGTACAGTCGGCATTCACCCCTCCACTTT. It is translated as CASSLALLQQGYSRHSPLHF.

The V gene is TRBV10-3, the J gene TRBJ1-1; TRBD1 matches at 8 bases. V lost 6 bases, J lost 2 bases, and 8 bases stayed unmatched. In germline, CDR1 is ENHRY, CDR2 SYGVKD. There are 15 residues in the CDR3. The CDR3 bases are TGTGCCATCAGCGACAGGGGTAGAAGTAACACTGAAGCTTTCTTT. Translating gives CAISDRGRSNTEAFF.

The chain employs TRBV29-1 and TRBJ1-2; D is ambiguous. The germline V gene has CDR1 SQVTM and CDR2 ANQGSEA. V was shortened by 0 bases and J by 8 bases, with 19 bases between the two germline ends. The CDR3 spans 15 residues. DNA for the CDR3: TGCAGCGTTGAAGAAAGTTGGCAGTCGAGGAGCGGCTACACCTTC. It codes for CSVEESWQSRSGYTF.

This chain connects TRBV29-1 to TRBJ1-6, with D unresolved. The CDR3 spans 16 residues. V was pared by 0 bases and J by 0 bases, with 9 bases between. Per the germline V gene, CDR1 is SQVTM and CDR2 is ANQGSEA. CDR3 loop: CSVEDQADSYNSPLHF. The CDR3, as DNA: TGCAGCGTTGAAGACCAAGCGGACTCCTATAATTCACCCCTCCACTTT.

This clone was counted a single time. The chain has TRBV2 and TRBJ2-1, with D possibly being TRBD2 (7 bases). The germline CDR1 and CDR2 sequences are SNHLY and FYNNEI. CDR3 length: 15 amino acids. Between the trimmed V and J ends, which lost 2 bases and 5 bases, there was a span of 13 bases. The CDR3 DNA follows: TGTGCCAGCAGTGAACAGGGGCTAGCGGACAATGAGCAGTTCTTC. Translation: CASSEQGLADNEQFF.

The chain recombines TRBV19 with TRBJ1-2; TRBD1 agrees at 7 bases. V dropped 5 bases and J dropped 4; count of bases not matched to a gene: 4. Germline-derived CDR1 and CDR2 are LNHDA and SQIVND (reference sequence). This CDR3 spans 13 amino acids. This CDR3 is CASSRRDSYGYTF. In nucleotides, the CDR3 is TGTGCCAGTAGTCGAAGGGACAGCTATGGCTACACCTTC.

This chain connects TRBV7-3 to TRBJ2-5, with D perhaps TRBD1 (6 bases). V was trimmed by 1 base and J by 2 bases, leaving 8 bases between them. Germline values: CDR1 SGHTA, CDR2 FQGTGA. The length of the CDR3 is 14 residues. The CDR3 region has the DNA TGTGCCAGCAGCTTAAACAGGGAGCAAGAGACCCAGTACTTC. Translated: CASSLNREQETQYF.

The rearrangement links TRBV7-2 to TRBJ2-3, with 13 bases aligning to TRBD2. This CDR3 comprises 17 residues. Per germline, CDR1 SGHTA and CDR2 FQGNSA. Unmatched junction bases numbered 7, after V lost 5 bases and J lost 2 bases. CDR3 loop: CASSTRLAGGHTDTQYF. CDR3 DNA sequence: TGTGCCAGCAGCACGCGACTAGCGGGGGGCCACACAGATACGCAGTATTTT.

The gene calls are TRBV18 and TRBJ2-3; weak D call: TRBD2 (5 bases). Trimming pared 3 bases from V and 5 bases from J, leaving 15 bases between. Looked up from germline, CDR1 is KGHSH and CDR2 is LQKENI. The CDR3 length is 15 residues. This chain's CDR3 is CASSPMDSRVDTQYF. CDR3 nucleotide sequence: TGTGCCAGCTCACCTATGGACTCGAGGGTAGATACGCAGTATTTT. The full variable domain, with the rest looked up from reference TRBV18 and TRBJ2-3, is NAGVMQNPRHLVRRRGQEARLRCSPMKGHSHVYWYRQLPEEGLKFMVYLQKENIIDESGMPKERFSAEFPKEGPSILRIQQVVRGDSAAYFCASSPMDSRVDTQYFGPGTRLTVL.

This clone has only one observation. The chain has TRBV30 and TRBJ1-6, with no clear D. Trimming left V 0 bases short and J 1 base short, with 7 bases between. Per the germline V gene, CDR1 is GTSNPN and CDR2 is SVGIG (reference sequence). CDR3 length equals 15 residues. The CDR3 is CAWSVFASYNSPLHF. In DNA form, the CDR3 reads TGTGCCTGGAGTGTATTCGCTTCCTATAATTCACCCCTCCACTTT. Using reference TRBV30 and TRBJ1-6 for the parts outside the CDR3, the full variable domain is SQTIHQWPATLVQPVGSPLSLECTVEGTSNPNLYWYRQAAGRGLQLLFYSVGIGQISSEVPQNLSASRPQDRQFILSSKKLLLSDSGFYLCAWSVFASYNSPLHFGNGTRLTVT.